This TCR beta chain is drawn from a study of radiotherapy plus CTLA-4 blockade in lung cancer. Notes on the study in general: Expansion of tumor-derived TCR clones was observed in blood after radiotherapy plus ipilimumab.

This table comes from immunoSEQ multiplex PCR, and its TCRdb copy is limited to in-frame clones, with some not included. The sample contains about 120,000 clones, 70% to 90% of which appear only once. As to this clone: The antigen is unknown.

People whose metastatic non-small-cell lung cancer was chemo-refractory got focal radiation along with CTLA-4 blockade by ipilimumab. The CDR3 loop spans 17 amino acids. Germline V CDR1 and CDR2: LNHDA, SQIVND (reference sequence). Deletions cut 5 bases from V and 1 base from J, with 18 bases between. The clonotype was recovered from a human donor with non-small cell lung cancer that progressed on radiotherapy plus ipilimumab. The input for sequencing was peripheral blood, taken from a patient treated with radiotherapy plus ipilimumab. The chain joins TRBV19 to TRBJ1-5; TRBD1 is a possible D gene (5 bases). The CDR3 protein is CASSVTRGGWSNQPQHF. The CDR3 coding sequence is TGTGCCAGTAGTGTAACCCGGGGGGGATGGAGCAATCAGCCCCAGCATTTT.